This TCR beta chain was obtained from a study of shared clonotypes between healthy human individuals. Trimming stripped 0 bases from V and 6 bases from J, with 11 bases between. CDR3 length equals 14 residues. Germline V CDR1 and CDR2: MNHEY, SMNVEV (reference sequence). All the donors were Caucasian adults who lived in Nashville, Tennessee. This clone was found a few times. Its antigen is not identified. In replicate PCRs of sorted subsets, roughly 200 ng DNA, about 30,000 T cell genomes, was used. Libraries were prepared by immunoSEQ multiplex PCR; TCRdb keeps only in-frame clonotypes and omits some of them. This table holds around 700,000 clones, around 78% found once. Points from the study as a whole: Lower generation probabilities were found for non-shared clonotypes than for those shared by all four donors.

The chain has TRBV27 and TRBJ1-1; possibly TRBD1 for D (6 bases). Sequencing used memory CD4+ T cells sorted from blood. Indicated subset: CD45RA-negative fraction. The clonotype originates from a woman aged 25 to 39 in good health. DNA of the CDR3: TGTGCCAGCAGTTTATCTCGGGGGCTGGCTGAAGCTTTCTTT. This codes for CASSLSRGLAEAFF.